Shown below are 15 T cell receptor beta chains from a single sample sequenced in a study of shared clonotypes between healthy human individuals. Repertoires were generated with immunoSEQ multiplex PCR, while TCRdb's copy carries only in-frame clones and drops some. The table includes millions of clones, roughly 91% detected once. Positive CCR7 selection of CD45RO-negative cells yielded the naive CD8 cells, and terminally differentiated effector memory CD45RA+ cells were excluded. Sequencing input: naive CD8+ T cells from PBMCs. All receptors derive from a young man in good health. Some clones in this sample may be carry-over from other donors' samples.

The chain is built from TRBV28 and TRBJ2-7; 7 bases are a match to TRBD1. Germline assignment: CDR1 MDHEN and CDR2 SYDVKM. The CDR3 runs 14 residues. V lost 5 bases to trimming and J lost 6 bases; unmatched junction nucleotides: 10. In DNA form, the CDR3 reads TGTGCCAGCAGTCTAGGGGGCTCTGCGGCCGAGCAGTACTTC. Its translation is CASSLGGSAAEQYF.

The genes are TRBV19 and TRBJ2-1, with a weak D call TRBD2 (6 bases). The V gene lost 2 bases and the J gene lost 0 bases, with 17 bases spanning the gap. Germline V gives CDR1 LNHDA, CDR2 SQIVND (reference sequence). The CDR3 contains 18 residues. CDR3 in amino acids: CASSISGGEPFSYNEQFF. The CDR3 DNA follows: TGTGCCAGTAGTATAAGCGGAGGGGAACCCTTCTCCTACAATGAGCAGTTCTTC. The full variable domain, rest sourced from reference TRBV19 and TRBJ2-1, is DGGITQSPKYLFRKEGQNVTLSCEQNLNHDAMYWYRQDPGQGLRLIYYSQIVNDFQKGDIAEGYSVSREKKESFPLTVTSAQKNPTAFYLCASSISGGEPFSYNEQFFGPGTRLTVL.

The chain uses TRBV10-3 and TRBJ2-7; D possibly uses TRBD1 or TRBD2 (5 bases each). Germline CDR1 ENHRY, CDR2 SYGVKD. Deletions cut 10 bases from V and 0 bases from J, with 22 bases between. The length of the CDR3 is 16 residues. The CDR3 loop reads CATTDPGTLGSYEQYF. The CDR3 region has the DNA TGTGCCACCACCGACCCCGGGACCTTGGGCTCCTACGAGCAGTACTTC.

The V call is TRBV7-8, the J call TRBJ2-5; D may match TRBD1 or TRBD2 (6 bases each). The germline V gene encodes CDR1 SGHVS and CDR2 FQNEAQ. The CDR3 has 15 residues. Trimming removed 5 bases from V and 5 bases from J, with 18 bases in between. The CDR3: CASSLAPGAGETQYF. DNA of the CDR3: TGTGCCAGCAGCCTGGCGCCGGGGGCTGGGGAGACCCAGTACTTC.

To note about this clone: Other DNA sequences in the same sample also yield this CDR3. This chain uses TRBV13 with TRBJ2-3; D is uncertain. The CDR3 sequence is 15 residues long. Trimming left V 2 bases short and J 0 bases short, with 9 bases between. Looked up from germline, CDR1 is PRHDT and CDR2 is FYEKMQ (reference sequence). CDR3: CASSLLSGSTDTQYF. For the CDR3, the DNA is TGTGCCAGCAGCTTACTTTCCGGAAGCACAGATACGCAGTATTTT.

The chain couples TRBV29-1 to TRBJ2-6; perhaps D is TRBD1 or TRBD2 (5 bases each). CDR3 length equals 19 residues. CDR1 and CDR2 from the germline V gene are SQVTM and ANQGSEA. V dropped 7 bases and J dropped 0 bases, with 25 bases sitting between them. The CDR3 spells CSAFLGRTDIISGANVLTF. The CDR3 coding sequence is TGCAGCGCTTTCTTGGGGCGGACTGATATAATCTCTGGGGCCAACGTCCTGACTTTC.

This sequence joins TRBV6-1 and TRBJ1-5, with a weak D call TRBD1 (6 bases). Germline V gives CDR1 MNHNS, CDR2 SASEGT. There are 15 residues in the CDR3. V was trimmed by 2 bases and J by 7 bases, leaving 15 bases between them. Here the CDR3 DNA reads TGTGCCAGCAGTGAATCGCAGGGGATCTACCAGCCCCAGCATTTT. It specifies CASSESQGIYQPQHF.

J is TRBJ1-4 and V is TRBV11-2; tentatively, D is TRBD1 (6 bases). CDR1 and CDR2 (germline): SGHAT, FQNNGV. This CDR3 is built from 15 residues. The V and J ends lost 5 bases and 4 bases respectively, with 14 bases between them. This CDR3 is CASSRGQTINEKLFF. The DNA of the CDR3 is TGTGCCAGCAGCCGTGGACAGACTATTAATGAAAAACTGTTTTTT.

J is TRBJ1-4 and V is TRBV28; TRBD1 is a possible D gene (5 bases). This CDR3 comprises 15 residues. Deletions cut 5 bases from V and 4 bases from J, with 14 bases between. Per germline, CDR1 MDHEN and CDR2 SYDVKM. The CDR3 region has the DNA TGTGCCAGCAGTCTGACGACAGCAAATAATGAAAAACTGTTTTTT. This sequence encodes CASSLTTANNEKLFF.

This clone was observed a single time. V usage is TRBV9 and J usage is TRBJ1-4; D uncertain. Trimming removed 1 base from V and 0 bases from J, with 13 bases in between. Germline-derived CDR1 and CDR2 are SGDLS and YYNGEE. The CDR3 spans 17 residues. CDR3 nucleotide sequence: TGTGCCAGCAGCGTAACGGGGAACCATGCAACTAATGAAAAACTGTTTTTT. Amino acids: CASSVTGNHATNEKLFF.

The chain recombines TRBV11-2 with TRBJ2-7, with D possibly TRBD1 on 5 matching bases. CDR3 length equals 13 residues. Germline loops: CDR1 SGHAT, CDR2 FQNNGV. With 3 bases removed from V and 3 bases from J, the gap between germline ends came to 9 bases. The CDR3 is CASSFGAFYEQYF. In nucleotides, the CDR3 is TGTGCCAGCAGCTTTGGGGCGTTCTACGAGCAGTACTTC.

The chain is built from TRBV5-1 and TRBJ2-1, with D perhaps being TRBD1 or TRBD2 (6 bases each). Trimming took off 1 base at V and 3 bases at J, with 14 bases between the two ends. Germline V gene sequence: CDR1 SGHRS, CDR2 YFSETQ. CDR3 length: 16 residues. The CDR3 coding sequence is TGCGCCAGCAGCTTGTCGGTGGGGGGCTTCTACAATGAGCAGTTCTTC. Amino acids: CASSLSVGGFYNEQFF.

V is TRBV27 and J is TRBJ1-2; D gene unclear. The CDR3 sequence is 15 residues long. CDR1 and CDR2 (germline): MNHEY, SMNVEV (reference sequence). Trimming left V 3 bases short and J 6 bases short, with 17 bases between. The CDR3 region is CASSFAASPTHGYTF. The CDR3 nucleotides are TGTGCCAGCAGTTTCGCGGCTTCACCGACCCATGGCTACACCTTC.

V gene TRBV10-3 combines with J gene TRBJ2-7; TRBD2 might be the D (6 bases). CDR1 is ENHRY, CDR2 SYGVKD, per germline. Trimming shortened V by 6 bases and J by 4 bases, and 19 bases separated the two germline ends. This CDR3 has 15 residues. This CDR3 is CAISRLAAGSYEQYF. The CDR3 DNA sequence: TGTGCCATCAGCCGACTCGCCGCGGGATCTTACGAGCAGTACTTC.

The chain links TRBV27 to TRBJ2-7, with D perhaps matching TRBD1 (5 bases). The V gene's germline CDR1 is MNHEY and CDR2 SMNVEV (reference sequence). Trimming pared 5 bases from V and 6 bases from J, leaving 14 bases between. This CDR3 has 13 amino acids. The DNA of the CDR3 is TGTGCCAGCAGTCTCCCCCTCCAGGGCGAGCAGTACTTC. Translating it yields CASSLPLQGEQYF.